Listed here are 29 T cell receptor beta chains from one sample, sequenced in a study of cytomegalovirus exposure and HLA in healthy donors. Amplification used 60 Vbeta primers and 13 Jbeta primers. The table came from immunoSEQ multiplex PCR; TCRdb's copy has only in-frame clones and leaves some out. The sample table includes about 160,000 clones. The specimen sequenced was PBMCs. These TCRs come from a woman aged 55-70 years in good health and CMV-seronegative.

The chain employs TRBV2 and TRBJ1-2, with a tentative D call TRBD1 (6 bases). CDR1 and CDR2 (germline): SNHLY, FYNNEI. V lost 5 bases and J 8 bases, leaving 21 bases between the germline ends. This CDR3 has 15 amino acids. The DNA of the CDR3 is TGTGCCAGCAGTTTGCTTCAACAGGGTAGGGACGGCTACACCTTC. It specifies CASSLLQQGRDGYTF. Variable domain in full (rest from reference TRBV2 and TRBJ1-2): EPEVTQTPSHQVTQMGQEVILRCVPISNHLYFYWYRQILGQKVEFLVSFYNNEISEKSEIFDDQFSVERPDGSNFTLKIRSTKLEDSAMYFCASSLLQQGRDGYTFGSGTRLTVV.

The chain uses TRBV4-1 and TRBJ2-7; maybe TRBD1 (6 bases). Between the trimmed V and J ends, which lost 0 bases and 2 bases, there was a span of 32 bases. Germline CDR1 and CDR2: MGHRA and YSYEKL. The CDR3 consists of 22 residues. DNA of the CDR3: TGCGCCAGCAGCCAAGATCCCCAGGGGACCATTCCGTTTTCCAACTTTCCCTACGAGCAGTACTTC. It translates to CASSQDPQGTIPFSNFPYEQYF.

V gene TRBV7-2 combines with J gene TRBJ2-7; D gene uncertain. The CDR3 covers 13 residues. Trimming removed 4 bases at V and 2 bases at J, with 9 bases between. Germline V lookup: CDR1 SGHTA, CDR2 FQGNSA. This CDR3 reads CASSSSVTYEQYF. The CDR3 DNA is TGTGCCAGCAGCTCGAGCGTTACCTACGAGCAGTACTTC.

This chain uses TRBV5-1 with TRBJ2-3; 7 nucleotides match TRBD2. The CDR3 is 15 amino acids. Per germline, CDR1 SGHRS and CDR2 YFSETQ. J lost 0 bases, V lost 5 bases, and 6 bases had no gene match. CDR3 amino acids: CASRPRGESTDTQYF. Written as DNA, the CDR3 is TGCGCCAGCAGGCCCCGGGGGGAGAGCACAGATACGCAGTATTTT.

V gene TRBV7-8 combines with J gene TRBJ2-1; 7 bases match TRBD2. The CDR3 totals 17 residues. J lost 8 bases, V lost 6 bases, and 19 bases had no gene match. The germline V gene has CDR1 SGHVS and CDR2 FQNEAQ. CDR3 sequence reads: CASSYRTISGIGDEQFF. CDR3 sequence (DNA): TGTGCCAGCAGTTATAGAACAATAAGCGGGATCGGCGATGAGCAGTTCTTC.

CDR3 residues: CASSTHATGELFF. Here the CDR3 DNA reads TGTGCCAGCAGTACACATGCCACCGGGGAGCTGTTTTTT. The chain joins TRBV25-1 to TRBJ2-2; no reliable D call. V was shortened by 5 bases and J by 4 bases, with 8 bases between the two germline ends. The CDR3 is 13 residues long. Germline V gene sequence: CDR1 MGHDK, CDR2 SYGVNS. Full variable domain (missing parts from reference TRBV25-1 and TRBJ2-2): EADIYQTPRYLVIGTGKKITLECSQTMGHDKMYWYQQDPGMELHLIHYSYGVNSTEKGDLSSESTVSRIRTEHFPLTLESARPSHTSQYLCASSTHATGELFFGEGSRLTVL.

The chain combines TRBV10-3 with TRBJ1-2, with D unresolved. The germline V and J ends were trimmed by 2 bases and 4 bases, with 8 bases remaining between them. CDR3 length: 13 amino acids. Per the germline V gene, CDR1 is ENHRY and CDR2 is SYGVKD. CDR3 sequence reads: CAISEEVAYGYTF. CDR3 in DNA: TGTGCCATCAGTGAGGAGGTCGCCTATGGCTACACCTTC.

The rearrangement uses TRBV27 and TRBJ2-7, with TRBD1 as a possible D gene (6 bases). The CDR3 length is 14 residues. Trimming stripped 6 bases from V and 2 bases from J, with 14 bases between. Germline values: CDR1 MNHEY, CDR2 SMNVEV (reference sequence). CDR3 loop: CASSPLGAPYEQYF. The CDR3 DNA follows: TGTGCCAGCAGCCCTTTGGGGGCTCCCTACGAGCAGTACTTC.

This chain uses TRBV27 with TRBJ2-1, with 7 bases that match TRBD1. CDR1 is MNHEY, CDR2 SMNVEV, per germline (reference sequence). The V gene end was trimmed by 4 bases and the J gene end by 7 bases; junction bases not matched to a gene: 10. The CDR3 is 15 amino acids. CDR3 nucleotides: TGTGCCAGCAGTTCCCGGGACAGACCACCTAATGAGCAGTTCTTC. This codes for CASSSRDRPPNEQFF.

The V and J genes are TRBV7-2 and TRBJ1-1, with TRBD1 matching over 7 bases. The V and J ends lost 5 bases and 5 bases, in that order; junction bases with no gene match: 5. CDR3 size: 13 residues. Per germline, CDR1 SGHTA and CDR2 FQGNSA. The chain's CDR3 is CASSLQGWTEAFF. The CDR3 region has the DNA TGTGCCAGCAGCCTACAGGGGTGGACTGAAGCTTTCTTT.

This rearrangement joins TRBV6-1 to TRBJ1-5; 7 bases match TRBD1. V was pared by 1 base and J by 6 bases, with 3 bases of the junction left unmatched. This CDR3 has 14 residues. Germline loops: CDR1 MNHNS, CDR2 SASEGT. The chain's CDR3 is CASSEGQGVQPQHF. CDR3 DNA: TGTGCCAGCAGTGAAGGACAGGGTGTTCAGCCCCAGCATTTT.

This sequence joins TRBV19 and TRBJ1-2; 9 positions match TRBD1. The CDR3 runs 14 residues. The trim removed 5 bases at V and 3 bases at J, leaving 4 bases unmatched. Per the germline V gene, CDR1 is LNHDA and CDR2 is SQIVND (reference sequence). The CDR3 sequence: CASSWGQGDYGYTF. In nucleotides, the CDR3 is TGTGCCAGTAGTTGGGGACAGGGCGACTATGGCTACACCTTC.

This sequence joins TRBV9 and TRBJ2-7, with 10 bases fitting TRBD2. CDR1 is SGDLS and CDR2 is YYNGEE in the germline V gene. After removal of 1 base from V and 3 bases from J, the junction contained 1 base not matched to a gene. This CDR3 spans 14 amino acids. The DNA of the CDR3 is TGTGCCAGCAGCGTAAGCGGGGGGGTCTACGAGCAGTACTTC. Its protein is CASSVSGGVYEQYF.

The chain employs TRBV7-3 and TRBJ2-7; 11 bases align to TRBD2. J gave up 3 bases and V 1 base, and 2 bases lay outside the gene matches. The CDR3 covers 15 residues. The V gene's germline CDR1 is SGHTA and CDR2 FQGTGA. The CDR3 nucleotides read TGTGCCAGCAGCTTAATGACTAGCGGGGACTACGAGCAGTACTTC. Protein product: CASSLMTSGDYEQYF.

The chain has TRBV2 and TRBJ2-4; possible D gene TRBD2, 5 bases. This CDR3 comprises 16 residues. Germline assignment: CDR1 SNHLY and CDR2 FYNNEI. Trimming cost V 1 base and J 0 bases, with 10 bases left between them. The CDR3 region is CASSEVLAVAKNIQYF. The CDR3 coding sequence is TGTGCCAGCAGTGAAGTCCTAGCAGTAGCCAAAAACATTCAGTACTTC.

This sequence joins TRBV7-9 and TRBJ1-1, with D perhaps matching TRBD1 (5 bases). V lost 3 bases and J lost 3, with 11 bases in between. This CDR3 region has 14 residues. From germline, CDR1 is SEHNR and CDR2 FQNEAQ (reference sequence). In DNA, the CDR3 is TGTGCCAGCAGCTTTCCGGGAGGGGACACTGAAGCTTTCTTT. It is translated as CASSFPGGDTEAFF. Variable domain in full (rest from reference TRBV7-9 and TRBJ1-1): DTGVSQNPRHKITKRGQNVTFRCDPISEHNRLYWYRQTLGQGPEFLTYFQNEAQLEKSRLLSDRFSAERPKGSFSTLEIQRTEQGDSAMYLCASSFPGGDTEAFFGQGTRLTVV.

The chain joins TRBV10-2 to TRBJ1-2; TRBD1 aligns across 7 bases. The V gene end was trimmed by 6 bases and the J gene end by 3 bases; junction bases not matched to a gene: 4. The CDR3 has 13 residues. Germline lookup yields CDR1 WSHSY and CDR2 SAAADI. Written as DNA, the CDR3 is TGCGCCAGCAGAAATACAGGGGACTATGGCTACACCTTC. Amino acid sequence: CASRNTGDYGYTF.

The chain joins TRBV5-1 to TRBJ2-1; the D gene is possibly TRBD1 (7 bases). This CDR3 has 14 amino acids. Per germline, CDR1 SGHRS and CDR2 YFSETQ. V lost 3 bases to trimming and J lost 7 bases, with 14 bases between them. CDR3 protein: CASSYSTGRNEQFF. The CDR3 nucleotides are TGCGCCAGCAGCTACTCGACAGGGAGGAATGAGCAGTTCTTC.

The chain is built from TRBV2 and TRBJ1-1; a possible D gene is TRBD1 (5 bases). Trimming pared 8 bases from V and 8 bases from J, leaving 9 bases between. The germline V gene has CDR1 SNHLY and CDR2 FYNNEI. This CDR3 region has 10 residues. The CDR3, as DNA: TGTGCCAGCCGGGCAGGGGAAGCTTTCTTT. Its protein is CASRAGEAFF. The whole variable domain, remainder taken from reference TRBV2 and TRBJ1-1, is EPEVTQTPSHQVTQMGQEVILRCVPISNHLYFYWYRQILGQKVEFLVSFYNNEISEKSEIFDDQFSVERPDGSNFTLKIRSTKLEDSAMYFCASRAGEAFFGQGTRLTVV.

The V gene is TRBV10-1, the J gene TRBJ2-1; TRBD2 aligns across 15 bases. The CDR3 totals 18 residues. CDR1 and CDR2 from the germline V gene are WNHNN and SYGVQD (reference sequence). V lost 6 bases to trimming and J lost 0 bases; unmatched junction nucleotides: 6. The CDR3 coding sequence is TGCGCCAGCAGGTCGGGACTAGCGGGAGGAAACTCCTACAATGAGCAGTTCTTC. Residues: CASRSGLAGGNSYNEQFF.

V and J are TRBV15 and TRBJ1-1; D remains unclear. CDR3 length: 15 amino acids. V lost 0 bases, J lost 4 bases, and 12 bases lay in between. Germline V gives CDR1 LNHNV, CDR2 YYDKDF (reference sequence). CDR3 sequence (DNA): TGTGCCACCAGCAGAGATCGGGGTTTGGGCACTGAAGCTTTCTTT. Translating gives CATSRDRGLGTEAFF. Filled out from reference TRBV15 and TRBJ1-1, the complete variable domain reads DAMVIQNPRYQVTQFGKPVTLSCSQTLNHNVMYWYQQKSSQAPKLLFHYYDKDFNNEADTPDNFQSRRPNTSFCFLDIRSPGLGDTAMYLCATSRDRGLGTEAFFGQGTRLTVV.

CDR3: CASSEDSITDTQYF. The CDR3 DNA follows: TGTGCCAGCTCAGAGGACAGTATCACAGATACGCAGTATTTT. The chain couples TRBV18 to TRBJ2-3, with a tentative D call TRBD1 (6 bases). V lost 5 bases and J 2 bases, leaving 11 bases between the germline ends. Germline CDR1 and CDR2: KGHSH and LQKENI. This CDR3 contains 14 residues. Complete variable domain (other parts from reference TRBV18 and TRBJ2-3): NAGVMQNPRHLVRRRGQEARLRCSPMKGHSHVYWYRQLPEEGLKFMVYLQKENIIDESGMPKERFSAEFPKEGPSILRIQQVVRGDSAAYFCASSEDSITDTQYFGPGTRLTVL.

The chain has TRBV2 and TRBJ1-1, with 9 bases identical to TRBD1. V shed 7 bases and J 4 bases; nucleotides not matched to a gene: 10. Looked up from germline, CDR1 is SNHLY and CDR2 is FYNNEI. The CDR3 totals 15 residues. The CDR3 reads CASITNDRGTTEAFF. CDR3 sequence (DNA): TGTGCCAGCATCACGAACGACAGGGGGACCACTGAAGCTTTCTTT.

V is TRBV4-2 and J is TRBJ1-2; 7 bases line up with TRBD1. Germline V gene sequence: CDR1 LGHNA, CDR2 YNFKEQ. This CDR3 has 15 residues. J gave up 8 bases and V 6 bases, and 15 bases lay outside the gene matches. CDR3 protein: CASRGNWAGGGGYTF. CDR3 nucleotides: TGTGCCAGCAGAGGGAACTGGGCAGGGGGAGGAGGCTACACCTTC.

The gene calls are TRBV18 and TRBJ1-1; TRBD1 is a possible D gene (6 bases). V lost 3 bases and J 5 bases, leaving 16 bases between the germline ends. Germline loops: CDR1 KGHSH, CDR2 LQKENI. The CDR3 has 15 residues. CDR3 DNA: TGTGCCAGCTCACCGAGGGCCTCAGGGGCGACTGAAGCTTTCTTT. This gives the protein CASSPRASGATEAFF.

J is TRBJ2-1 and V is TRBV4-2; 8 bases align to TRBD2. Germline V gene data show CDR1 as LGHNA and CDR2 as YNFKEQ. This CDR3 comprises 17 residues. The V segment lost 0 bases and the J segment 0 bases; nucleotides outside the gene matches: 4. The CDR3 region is CASSQEAGARSYNEQFF. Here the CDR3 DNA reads TGTGCCAGCAGCCAAGAAGCGGGGGCCCGCTCCTACAATGAGCAGTTCTTC.

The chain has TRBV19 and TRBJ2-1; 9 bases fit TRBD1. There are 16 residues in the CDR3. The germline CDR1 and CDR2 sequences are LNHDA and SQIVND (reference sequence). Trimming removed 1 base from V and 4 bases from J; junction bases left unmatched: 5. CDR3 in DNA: TGTGCCAGTAGTATAGGGGACAGGGTAGCGTACAATGAGCAGTTCTTC. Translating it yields CASSIGDRVAYNEQFF.

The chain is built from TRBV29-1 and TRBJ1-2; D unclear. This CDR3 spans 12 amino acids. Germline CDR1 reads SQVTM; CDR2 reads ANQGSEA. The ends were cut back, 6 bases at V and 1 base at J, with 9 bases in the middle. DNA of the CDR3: TGCAGCGTGAACCGACTTAACTATGGCTACACCTTC. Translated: CSVNRLNYGYTF.

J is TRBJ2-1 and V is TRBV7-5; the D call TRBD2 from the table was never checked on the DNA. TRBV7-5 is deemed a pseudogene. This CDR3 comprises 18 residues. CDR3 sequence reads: CVRSSRGGFRSPYNEQFF. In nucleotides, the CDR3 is TGTGTCAGAAGCTCTAGGGGGGGGTTTAGGTCACCCTACAATGAGCAGTTCTTC.